Presented here are 6 T cell receptor beta chains from one specimen sequenced in a study of radiation and T cells in renal cell carcinoma. The assay was immunoSEQ multiplex PCR, and TCRdb's table has in-frame clones only and misses some. The data hold 95,000 to 150,000 clones, with around 81% observed a single time. Time point: blood 2 weeks post-SBRT. Treatment denoted: 15 Gy SBRT to primary tumor, nephrectomy 4 weeks later. The source was blood, collected from a patient whose treatment included radiotherapy and nephrectomy. The receptors here all came from a man between 45 and 60 years old with renal cell carcinoma.

V is TRBV2 and J is TRBJ1-4, with unresolved D. The germline V gene encodes CDR1 SNHLY and CDR2 FYNNEI. The CDR3 runs to 15 residues. Trimming took 3 bases from V and 10 from J, leaving 18 bases between them. The CDR3 DNA sequence: TGTGCCAGCAGTGATCATGGGCAGAACGCGAGAAAACTGTTTTTT. The encoded protein is CASSDHGQNARKLFF.

This clone was recorded only once. The CDR3 protein is CASSRLAGPTGELFF. As DNA, the CDR3 is TGTGCCAGCAGCCGACTAGCGGGCCCCACCGGGGAGCTGTTTTTT. V gene TRBV14 combines with J gene TRBJ2-2; 10 bases fit TRBD2. Per germline, CDR1 SGHDN and CDR2 FVKESK. The J segment lost 4 bases and the V segment lost 4 bases, leaving 3 bases of the junction unmatched. The length of the CDR3 is 15 residues.

The count of this clone is one. The rearrangement joins TRBV6-1 to TRBJ1-1; 10 bases agree with TRBD1. Per the germline V gene, CDR1 is MNHNS and CDR2 is SASEGT. Losses at the gene ends were 7 bases for V and 5 bases for J; bases not matched to a gene: 7. This CDR3 is built from 14 residues. The CDR3 nucleotides read TGTGCCAGCATCGAGGGACAGGGGATAACTGAAGCTTTCTTT. This gives the protein CASIEGQGITEAFF.

This chain uses TRBV6-6 with TRBJ1-1; TRBD1 might be the D (5 bases). V lost 0 bases, J lost 6 bases, and 14 bases lay in between. Germline V gene data show CDR1 as MNHNY and CDR2 as SVGAGI (reference sequence). CDR3 length: 15 amino acids. CDR3 DNA sequence: TGTGCCAGCAGTTACTCGGGCGGGGGTTCCCCTGAAGCTTTCTTT. Translated: CASSYSGGGSPEAFF.

Only one count was recorded for this clone. The gene calls are TRBV6-6 and TRBJ1-6, with D unresolved. Per the germline V gene, CDR1 is MNHNY and CDR2 is SVGAGI (reference sequence). V shed 6 bases and J shed 0 bases, with 12 bases lying between them. This CDR3 contains 16 residues. The CDR3 nucleotides read TGTGCCAGCAGCCCGAGTTACAGCTCCTATAATTCACCCCTCCACTTT. Encoded protein: CASSPSYSSYNSPLHF.

This chain links TRBV6-5 with TRBJ1-4, with a tentative D call TRBD1 (6 bases). The CDR3 loop spans 15 amino acids. Per germline, CDR1 MNHEY and CDR2 SVGAGI. Trimming took off 7 bases at V and 5 bases at J, with 17 bases between the two ends. CDR3 sequence reads: CASKKLQGENEKLFF. DNA of the CDR3: TGTGCCAGCAAAAAACTACAGGGAGAAAATGAAAAACTGTTTTTT.